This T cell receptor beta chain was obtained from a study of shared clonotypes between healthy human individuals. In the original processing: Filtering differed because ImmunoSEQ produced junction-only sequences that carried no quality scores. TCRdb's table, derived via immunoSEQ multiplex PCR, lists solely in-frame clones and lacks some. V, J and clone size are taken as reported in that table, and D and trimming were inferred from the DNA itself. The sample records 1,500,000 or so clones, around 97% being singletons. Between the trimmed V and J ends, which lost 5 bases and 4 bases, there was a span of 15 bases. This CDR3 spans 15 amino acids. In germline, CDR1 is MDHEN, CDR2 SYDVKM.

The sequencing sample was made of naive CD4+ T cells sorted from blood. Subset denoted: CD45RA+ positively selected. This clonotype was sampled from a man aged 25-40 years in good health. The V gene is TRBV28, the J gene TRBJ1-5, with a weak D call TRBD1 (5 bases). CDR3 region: CASSPRFGGNQPQHF. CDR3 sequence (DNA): TGTGCCAGCAGTCCTCGATTTGGGGGTAATCAGCCCCAGCATTTT.